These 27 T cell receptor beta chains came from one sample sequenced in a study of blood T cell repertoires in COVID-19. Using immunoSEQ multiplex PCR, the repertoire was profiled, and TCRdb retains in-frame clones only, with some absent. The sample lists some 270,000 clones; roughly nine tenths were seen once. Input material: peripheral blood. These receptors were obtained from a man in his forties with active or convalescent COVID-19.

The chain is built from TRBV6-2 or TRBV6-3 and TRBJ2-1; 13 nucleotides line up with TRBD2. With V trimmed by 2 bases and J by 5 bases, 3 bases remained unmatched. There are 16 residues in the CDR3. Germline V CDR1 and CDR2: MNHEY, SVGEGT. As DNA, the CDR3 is TGTGCCAGCAGTTACCGGGGACTAGCGGGAAACAATGAGCAGTTCTTC. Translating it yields CASSYRGLAGNNEQFF.

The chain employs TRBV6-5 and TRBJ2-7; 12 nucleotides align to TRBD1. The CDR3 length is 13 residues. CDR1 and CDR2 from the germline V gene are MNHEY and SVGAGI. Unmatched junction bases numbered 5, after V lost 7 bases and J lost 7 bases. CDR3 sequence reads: CASMRDRGHEQYF. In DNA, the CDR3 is TGTGCCAGCATGAGGGACAGGGGGCATGAGCAGTACTTC.

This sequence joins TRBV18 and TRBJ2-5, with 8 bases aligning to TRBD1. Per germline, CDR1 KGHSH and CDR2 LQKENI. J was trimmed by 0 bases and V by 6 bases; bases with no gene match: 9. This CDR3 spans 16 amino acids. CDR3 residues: CASSPRRGQYQETQYF. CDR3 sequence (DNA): TGTGCCAGCTCCCCGCGCAGGGGGCAGTACCAAGAGACCCAGTACTTC.

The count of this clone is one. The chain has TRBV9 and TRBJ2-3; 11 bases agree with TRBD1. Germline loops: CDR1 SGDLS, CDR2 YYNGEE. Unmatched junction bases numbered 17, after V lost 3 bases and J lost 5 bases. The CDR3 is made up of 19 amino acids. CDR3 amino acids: CASSDSLDRGLILEDTQYF. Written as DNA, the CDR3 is TGTGCCAGCAGCGACTCCTTGGACAGGGGGCTTATCTTGGAAGATACGCAGTATTTT.

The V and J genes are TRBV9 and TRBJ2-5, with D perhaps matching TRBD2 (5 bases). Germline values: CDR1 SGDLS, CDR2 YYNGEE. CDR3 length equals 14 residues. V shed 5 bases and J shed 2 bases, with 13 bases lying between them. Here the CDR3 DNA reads TGTGCCAGCAGTACCACGAGCGGACAAGAGACCCAGTACTTC. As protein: CASSTTSGQETQYF.

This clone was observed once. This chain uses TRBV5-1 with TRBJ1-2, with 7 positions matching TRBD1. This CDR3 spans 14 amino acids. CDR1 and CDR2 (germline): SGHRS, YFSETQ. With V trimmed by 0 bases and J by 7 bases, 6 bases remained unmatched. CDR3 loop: CASSLGAQGSGYTF. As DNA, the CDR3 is TGCGCCAGCAGCTTGGGGGCACAGGGGAGTGGCTACACCTTC.

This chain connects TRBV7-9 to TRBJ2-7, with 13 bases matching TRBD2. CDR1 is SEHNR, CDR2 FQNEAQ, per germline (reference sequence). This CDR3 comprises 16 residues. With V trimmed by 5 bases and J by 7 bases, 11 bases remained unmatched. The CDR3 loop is CASSLQGLAGTGEQYF. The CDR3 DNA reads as TGTGCCAGCAGCCTCCAGGGACTAGCGGGAACGGGAGAGCAGTACTTC.

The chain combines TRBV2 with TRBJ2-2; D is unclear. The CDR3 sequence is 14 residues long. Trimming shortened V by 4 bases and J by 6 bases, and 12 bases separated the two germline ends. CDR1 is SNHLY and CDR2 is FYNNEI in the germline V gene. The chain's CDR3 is CASSGVTVAGELFF. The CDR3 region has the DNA TGTGCCAGCAGTGGAGTAACAGTCGCCGGGGAGCTGTTTTTT. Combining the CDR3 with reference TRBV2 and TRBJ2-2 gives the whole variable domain EPEVTQTPSHQVTQMGQEVILRCVPISNHLYFYWYRQILGQKVEFLVSFYNNEISEKSEIFDDQFSVERPDGSNFTLKIRSTKLEDSAMYFCASSGVTVAGELFFGEGSRLTVL.

CDR3: CASSTGTENSYEQYF. CDR3 in DNA: TGTGCCAGCAGTACCGGGACAGAAAACTCCTACGAGCAGTACTTC. The V and J genes are TRBV6-5 and TRBJ2-7, with 7 bases matching TRBD1. The V gene's germline CDR1 is MNHEY and CDR2 SVGAGI. V gave up 5 bases and J gave up 0 bases; unmatched junction bases: 7. The CDR3 runs to 15 residues.

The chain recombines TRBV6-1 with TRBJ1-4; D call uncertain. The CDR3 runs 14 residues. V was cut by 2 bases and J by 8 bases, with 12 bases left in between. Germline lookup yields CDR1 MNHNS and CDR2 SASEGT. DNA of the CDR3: TGTGCCAGCAGTGAAACTAGGAGAGGCGAAAAACTGTTTTTT. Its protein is CASSETRRGEKLFF.

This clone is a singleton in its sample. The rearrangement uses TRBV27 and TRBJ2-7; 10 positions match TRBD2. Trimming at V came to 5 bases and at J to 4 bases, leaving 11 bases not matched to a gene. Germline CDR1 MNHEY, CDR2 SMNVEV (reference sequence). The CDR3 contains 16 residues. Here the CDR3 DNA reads TGTGCCAGCAGTCCGGGACTAGCGCCGACGTTATACGAGCAGTACTTC. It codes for CASSPGLAPTLYEQYF.

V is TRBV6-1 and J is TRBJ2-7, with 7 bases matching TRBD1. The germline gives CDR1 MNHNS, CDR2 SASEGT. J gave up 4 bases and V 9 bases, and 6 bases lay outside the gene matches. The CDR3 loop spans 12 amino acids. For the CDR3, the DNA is TGTGCCAGTGCAAACAGGGGATACGAGCAGTACTTC. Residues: CASANRGYEQYF.

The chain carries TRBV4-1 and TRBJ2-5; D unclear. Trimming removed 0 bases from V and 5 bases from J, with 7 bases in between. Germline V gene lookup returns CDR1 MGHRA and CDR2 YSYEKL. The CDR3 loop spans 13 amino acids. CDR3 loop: CASSQDSIETQYF. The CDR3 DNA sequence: TGCGCCAGCAGCCAAGACAGTATTGAGACCCAGTACTTC.

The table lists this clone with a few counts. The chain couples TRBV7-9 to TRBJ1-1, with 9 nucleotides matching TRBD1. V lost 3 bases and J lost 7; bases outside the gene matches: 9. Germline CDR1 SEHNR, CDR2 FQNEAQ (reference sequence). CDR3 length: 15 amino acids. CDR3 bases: TGTGCCAGCAGCTTCCACGGCGACAGGGGGGTTGAAGCTTTCTTT. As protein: CASSFHGDRGVEAFF.

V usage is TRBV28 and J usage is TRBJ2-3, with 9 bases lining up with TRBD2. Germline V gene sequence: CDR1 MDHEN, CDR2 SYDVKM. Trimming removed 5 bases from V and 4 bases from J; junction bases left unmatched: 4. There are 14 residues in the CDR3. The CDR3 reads CASSPSGRSDTQYF. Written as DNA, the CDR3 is TGTGCCAGCAGTCCCAGCGGGAGGTCAGATACGCAGTATTTT.

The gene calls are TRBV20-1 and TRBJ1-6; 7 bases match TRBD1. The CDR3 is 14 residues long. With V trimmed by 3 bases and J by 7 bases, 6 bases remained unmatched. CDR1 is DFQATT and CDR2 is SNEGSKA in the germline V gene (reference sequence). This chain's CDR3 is CSASSGQLNSPLHF. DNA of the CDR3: TGCAGTGCTAGTTCGGGACAGCTAAATTCACCCCTCCACTTT.

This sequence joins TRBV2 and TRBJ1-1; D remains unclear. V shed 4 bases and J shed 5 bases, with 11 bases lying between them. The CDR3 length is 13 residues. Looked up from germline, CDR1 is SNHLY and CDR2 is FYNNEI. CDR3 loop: CASSVEGGTEAFF. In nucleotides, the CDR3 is TGTGCCAGCAGTGTTGAGGGTGGGACTGAAGCTTTCTTT. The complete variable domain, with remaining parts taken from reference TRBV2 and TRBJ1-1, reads EPEVTQTPSHQVTQMGQEVILRCVPISNHLYFYWYRQILGQKVEFLVSFYNNEISEKSEIFDDQFSVERPDGSNFTLKIRSTKLEDSAMYFCASSVEGGTEAFFGQGTRLTVV.

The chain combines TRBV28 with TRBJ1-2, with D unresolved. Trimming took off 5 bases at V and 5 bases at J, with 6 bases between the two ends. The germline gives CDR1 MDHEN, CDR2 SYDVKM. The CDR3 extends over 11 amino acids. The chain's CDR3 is CASSGWYGYTF. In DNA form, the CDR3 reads TGTGCCAGCAGTGGCTGGTATGGCTACACCTTC.

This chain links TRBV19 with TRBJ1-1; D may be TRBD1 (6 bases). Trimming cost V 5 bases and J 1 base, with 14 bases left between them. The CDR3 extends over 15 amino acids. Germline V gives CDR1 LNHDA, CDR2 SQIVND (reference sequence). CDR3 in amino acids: CASSSLRGRNTEAFF. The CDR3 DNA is TGTGCCAGTAGTTCCCTGAGGGGGAGGAACACTGAAGCTTTCTTT.

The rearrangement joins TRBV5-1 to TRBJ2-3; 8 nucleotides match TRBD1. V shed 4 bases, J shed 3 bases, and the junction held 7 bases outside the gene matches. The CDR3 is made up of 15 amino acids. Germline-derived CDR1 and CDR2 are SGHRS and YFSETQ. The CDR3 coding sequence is TGCGCCAGCAGCCGCCCGGACAGGGCAACAGATACGCAGTATTTT. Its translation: CASSRPDRATDTQYF. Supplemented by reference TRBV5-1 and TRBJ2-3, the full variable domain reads KAGVTQTPRYLIKTRGQQVTLSCSPISGHRSVSWYQQTPGQGLQFLFEYFSETQRNKGNFPGRFSGRQFSNSRSEMNVSTLELGDSALYLCASSRPDRATDTQYFGPGTRLTVL.

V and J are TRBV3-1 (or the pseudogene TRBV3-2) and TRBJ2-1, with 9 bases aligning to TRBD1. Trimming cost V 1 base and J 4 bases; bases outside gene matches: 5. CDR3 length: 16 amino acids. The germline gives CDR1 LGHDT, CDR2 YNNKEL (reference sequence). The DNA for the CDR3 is TGTGCCAGCAGCCAAGTCCCGGGACAGGGATACAATGAGCAGTTCTTC. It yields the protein CASSQVPGQGYNEQFF.

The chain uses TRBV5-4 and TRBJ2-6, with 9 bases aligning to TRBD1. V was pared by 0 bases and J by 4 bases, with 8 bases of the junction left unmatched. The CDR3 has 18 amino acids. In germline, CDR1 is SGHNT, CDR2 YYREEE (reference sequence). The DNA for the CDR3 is TGTGCCAGCAGCTTGGACCCGGGACAGGGATTCGGGGCCAACGTCCTGACTTTC. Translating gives CASSLDPGQGFGANVLTF. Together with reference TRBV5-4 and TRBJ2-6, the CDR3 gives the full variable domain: ETGVTQSPTHLIKTRGQQVTLRCSSQSGHNTVSWYQQALGQGPQFIFQYYREEENGRGNFPPRFSGLQFPNYSSELNVNALELDDSALYLCASSLDPGQGFGANVLTFGAGSRLTVL.

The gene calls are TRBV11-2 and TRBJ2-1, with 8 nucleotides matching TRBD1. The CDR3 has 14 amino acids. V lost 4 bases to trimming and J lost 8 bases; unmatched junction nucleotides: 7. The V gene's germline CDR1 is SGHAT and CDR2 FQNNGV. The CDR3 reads CASSYPGGGDEQFF. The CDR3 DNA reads TGTGCCAGCAGCTATCCAGGGGGCGGCGATGAGCAGTTCTTC.

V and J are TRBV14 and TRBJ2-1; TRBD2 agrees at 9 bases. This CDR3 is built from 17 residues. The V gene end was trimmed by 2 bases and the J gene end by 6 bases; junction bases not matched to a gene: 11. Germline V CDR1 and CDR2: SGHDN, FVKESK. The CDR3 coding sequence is TGTGCCAGCAGCCAAAGGCCAGCTAGCGGGGTCCCCAATGAGCAGTTCTTC. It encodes CASSQRPASGVPNEQFF.

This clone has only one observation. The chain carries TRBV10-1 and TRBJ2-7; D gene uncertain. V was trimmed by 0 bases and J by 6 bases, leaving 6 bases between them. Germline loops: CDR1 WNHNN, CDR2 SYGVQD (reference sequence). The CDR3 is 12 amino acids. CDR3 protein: CASSESGGEQYF. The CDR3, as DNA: TGCGCCAGCAGTGAGTCCGGTGGCGAGCAGTACTTC.

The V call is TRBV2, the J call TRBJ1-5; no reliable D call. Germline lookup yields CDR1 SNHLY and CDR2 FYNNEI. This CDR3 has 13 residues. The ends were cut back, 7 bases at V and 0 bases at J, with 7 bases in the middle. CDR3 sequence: CASIGDSNQPQHF. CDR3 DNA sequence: TGTGCCAGCATCGGGGATAGCAATCAGCCCCAGCATTTT.

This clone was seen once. In DNA form, the CDR3 reads TGTGCCTGGAGTGTACAGGGGATGGAGACCCAGTACTTC. This gives the protein CAWSVQGMETQYF. The chain is built from TRBV30 and TRBJ2-5, with 7 bases lining up with TRBD1. Germline V gene data show CDR1 as GTSNPN and CDR2 as SVGIG (reference sequence). V lost 0 bases, J lost 5 bases, and 3 bases stayed unmatched. There are 13 residues in the CDR3.